The rows below give T cell receptor beta chains drawn from one sample of a study of immune evolution from preneoplasia to lung adenocarcinoma. The data were produced by immunoSEQ multiplex PCR, yet TCRdb's version contains in-frame clones alone and is incomplete. The sample carries around 7,000 clones, roughly 77% recorded once. The sequenced material came from FFPE minimally invasive lung adenocarcinoma tissue. The receptors were sampled from a person aged 70 to 85 with lung adenocarcinoma. Each CDR3 is given with its conserved first and last residue. The D gene is left open where the match is weak. Clone sizes are given selectively: once, few, many, or a class where the clone is expanded.

D	V	size	J	CDR3	DNA
.	TRBV10-1	.	TRBJ2-5	CASSRGEETQYF	TGCGCCAGCAGTAGGGGAGAAGAGACCCAGTACTTC
.	TRBV11-2	.	TRBJ2-5	CASSSQYQETQYF	TGTGCCAGCAGCTCCCAGTACCAAGAGACCCAGTACTTC
TRBD2	TRBV4-2	.	TRBJ2-3	CASSQSPGTSGGWYF	TGTGCCAGCAGCCAAAGCCCGGGGACTAGCGGAGGGTGGTATTTT
.	TRBV27	.	TRBJ1-2	CASSPHPTFVGYTF	TGTGCCAGCAGTCCCCACCCGACATTTGTCGGCTACACCTTC
.	TRBV5-6	.	TRBJ1-1	CASSLGGFGNTEAFF	TGTGCCAGCAGCTTGGGGGGTTTTGGGAACACTGAAGCTTTCTTT
TRBD1	TRBV7-3	.	TRBJ1-5	CASSLGGQGANQPQHF	TGTGCCAGCAGCTTAGGGGGGCAGGGGGCGAATCAGCCCCAGCATTTT
TRBD2	TRBV28	.	TRBJ2-3	CASETSATDTQYF	TGTGCCAGCGAAACTAGCGCCACAGATACGCAGTATTTT
.	TRBV30	.	TRBJ1-2	CAWRATGYYGYTF	TGTGCCTGGAGGGCTACAGGGTACTATGGCTACACCTTC
TRBD2	TRBV11-3	.	TRBJ2-1	CASSSGAGGLYNEQFF	TGTGCCAGCAGCTCAGGAGCGGGGGGGTTATACAATGAGCAGTTCTTC
.	TRBV5-1	.	TRBJ1-4	CASSLDSTNEKLFF	TGCGCCAGCAGCTTGGACAGCACAAATGAAAAACTGTTTTTT
.	TRBV5-6	.	TRBJ2-7	CASSFFQNSYEQYF	TGTGCCAGCAGCTTCTTTCAGAATTCCTACGAGCAGTACTTC
.	TRBV15	.	TRBJ2-3	CATSRDQGTQYF	TGTGCCACCAGCAGAGATCAAGGTACGCAGTATTTT
.	TRBV6-5	.	TRBJ1-4	CASRDGWANEKLFF	TGTGCCAGCAGAGACGGGTGGGCTAATGAAAAACTGTTTTTT
.	TRBV11-2	.	TRBJ2-1	CASSLDRGSYNEQFF	TGTGCCAGCAGCTTAGACCGGGGCTCCTACAATGAGCAGTTCTTC
TRBD1	TRBV18	.	TRBJ2-2	CASSPSGTGDGELFF	TGTGCCAGCTCACCAAGCGGGACAGGGGACGGGGAGCTGTTTTTT
.	TRBV7-9	.	TRBJ1-3	CASSSLNTIYF	TGTGCCAGCAGCTCCTTGAACACCATATATTTT
.	TRBV11-2	few	TRBJ2-7	CASSFRRAGEQYF	TGTGCCAGCAGCTTTAGGAGGGCAGGCGAGCAGTACTTC
.	TRBV10-3	.	TRBJ2-7	CAISESIGGEQYF	TGTGCCATCAGTGAGTCGATAGGGGGCGAGCAGTACTTC
TRBD2	TRBV2	few	TRBJ2-3	CASRLAGGLGDTDTQYF	TGTGCCAGTCGACTAGCGGGAGGCCTAGGGGATACAGATACGCAGTATTTT
TRBD1	TRBV10-3	few	TRBJ1-5	CAIKSDRGNQPQHF	TGTGCCATCAAATCGGACAGGGGCAATCAGCCCCAGCATTTT
TRBD2	TRBV5-1	.	TRBJ2-1	CASSLMSGGASAYNEQFF	TGCGCCAGCAGCTTGATGAGCGGGGGGGCCAGCGCCTACAATGAGCAGTTCTTC
TRBD1	TRBV6-1	once	TRBJ2-3	CASSFRQGNTDTQYF	TGTGCCAGCAGTTTCCGACAGGGGAACACAGATACGCAGTATTTT
TRBD1	TRBV28	.	TRBJ1-5	CASPRDRGRYSNQPQHF	TGTGCTAGCCCCCGGGACAGGGGGCGGTATAGCAATCAGCCCCAGCATTTT
TRBD2	TRBV5-1	.	TRBJ2-7	CASSLSLAETSYEQYF	TGCGCCAGCAGCTTGTCACTAGCGGAGACCTCCTACGAGCAGTACTTC
TRBD1	TRBV28	.	TRBJ2-7	CASSLLDRGYEQYF	TGTGCCAGCAGTTTACTGGACAGGGGCTACGAGCAGTACTTC
.	TRBV14	.	TRBJ1-6	CASSRSLSPLHF	TGTGCCAGCAGTCGCTCCCTTTCACCCCTCCACTTT
TRBD2	TRBV2	.	TRBJ2-1	CASSEELSGGRNEQFF	TGTGCCAGCAGTGAAGAGCTTAGCGGGGGTCGCAATGAGCAGTTCTTC
.	TRBV7-6	.	TRBJ2-5	CASSLAQETQYF	TGTGCCAGCAGCTTAGCGCAAGAGACCCAGTACTTC
TRBD2	TRBV11-2	once	TRBJ2-7	CASSLAGGGYPYEQYF	TGTGCCAGCAGCTTAGCAGGCGGGGGGTACCCCTACGAGCAGTACTTC
.	TRBV20-1	.	TRBJ2-5	CSALKVGQYF	TGCAGTGCTTTGAAGGTTGGCCAGTACTTC
TRBD2	TRBV10-3	.	TRBJ2-7	CAISGGLADEEQYF	TGTGCCATCAGTGGGGGACTAGCGGATGAAGAGCAGTACTTC
TRBD1	TRBV29-1	once	TRBJ2-1	CSGQGAYNEQFF	TGCAGCGGGCAGGGGGCCTACAATGAGCAGTTCTTC
.	TRBV28	once	TRBJ2-1	CASKYSYNEQFF	TGTGCCAGCAAATACTCCTACAATGAGCAGTTCTTC